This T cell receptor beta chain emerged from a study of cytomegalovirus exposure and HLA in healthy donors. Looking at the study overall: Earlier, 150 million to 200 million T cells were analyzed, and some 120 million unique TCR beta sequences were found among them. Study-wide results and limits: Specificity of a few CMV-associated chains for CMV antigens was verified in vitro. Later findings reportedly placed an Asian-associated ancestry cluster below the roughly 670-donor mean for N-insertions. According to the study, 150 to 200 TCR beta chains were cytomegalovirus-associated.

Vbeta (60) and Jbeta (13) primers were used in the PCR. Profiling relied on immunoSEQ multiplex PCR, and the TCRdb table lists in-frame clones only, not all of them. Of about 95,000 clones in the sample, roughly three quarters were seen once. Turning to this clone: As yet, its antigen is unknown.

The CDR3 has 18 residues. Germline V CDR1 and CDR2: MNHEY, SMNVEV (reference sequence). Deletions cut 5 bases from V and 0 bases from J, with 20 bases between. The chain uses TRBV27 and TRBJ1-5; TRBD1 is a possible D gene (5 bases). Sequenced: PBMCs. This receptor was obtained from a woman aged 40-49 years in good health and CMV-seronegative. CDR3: CASSPRFRTDNSNQPQHF. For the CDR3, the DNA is TGTGCCAGCAGTCCCCGATTTCGGACGGACAATAGCAATCAGCCCCAGCATTTT.